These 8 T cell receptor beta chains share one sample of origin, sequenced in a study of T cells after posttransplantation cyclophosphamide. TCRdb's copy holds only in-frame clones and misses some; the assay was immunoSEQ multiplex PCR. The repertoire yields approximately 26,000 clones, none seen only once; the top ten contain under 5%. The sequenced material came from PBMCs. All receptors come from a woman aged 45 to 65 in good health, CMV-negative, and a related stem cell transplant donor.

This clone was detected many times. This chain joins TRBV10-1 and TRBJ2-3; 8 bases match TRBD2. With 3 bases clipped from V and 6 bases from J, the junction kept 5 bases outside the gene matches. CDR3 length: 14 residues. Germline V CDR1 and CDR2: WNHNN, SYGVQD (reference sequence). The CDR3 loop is CASSEIAGRDTQYF. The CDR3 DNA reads TGCGCCAGCAGTGAAATAGCGGGACGTGATACGCAGTATTTT.

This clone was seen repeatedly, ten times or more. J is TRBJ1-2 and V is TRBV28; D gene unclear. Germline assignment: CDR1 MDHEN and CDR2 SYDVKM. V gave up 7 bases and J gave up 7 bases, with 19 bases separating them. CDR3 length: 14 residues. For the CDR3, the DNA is TGTGCCAGCAATCTTGGGAGTAGGGTGCGTGGCTACACCTTC. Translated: CASNLGSRVRGYTF.

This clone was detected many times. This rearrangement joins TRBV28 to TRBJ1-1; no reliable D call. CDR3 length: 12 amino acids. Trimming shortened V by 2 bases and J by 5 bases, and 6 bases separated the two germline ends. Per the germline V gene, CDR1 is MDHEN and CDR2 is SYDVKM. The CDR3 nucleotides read TGTGCCAGCAGTTTAAGTCAGACTGAAGCTTTCTTT. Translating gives CASSLSQTEAFF.

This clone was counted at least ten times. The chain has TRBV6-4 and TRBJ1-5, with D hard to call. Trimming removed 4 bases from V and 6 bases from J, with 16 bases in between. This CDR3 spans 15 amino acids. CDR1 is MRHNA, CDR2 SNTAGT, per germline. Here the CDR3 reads CASSGGRVFIQPQHF. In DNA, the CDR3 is TGTGCCAGCAGTGGTGGGAGGGTTTTTATTCAGCCCCAGCATTTT.

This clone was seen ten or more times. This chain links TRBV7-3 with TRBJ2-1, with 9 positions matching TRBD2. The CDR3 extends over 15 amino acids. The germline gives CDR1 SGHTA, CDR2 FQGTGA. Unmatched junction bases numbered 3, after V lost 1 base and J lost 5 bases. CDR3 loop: CASSLSASGNNEQFF. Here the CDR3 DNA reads TGTGCCAGCAGCTTAAGCGCTAGCGGGAACAATGAGCAGTTCTTC.

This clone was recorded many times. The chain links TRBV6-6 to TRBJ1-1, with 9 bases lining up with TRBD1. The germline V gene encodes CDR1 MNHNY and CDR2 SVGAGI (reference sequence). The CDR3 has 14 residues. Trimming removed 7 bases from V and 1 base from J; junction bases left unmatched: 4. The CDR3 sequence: CASTQDRGNTEAFF. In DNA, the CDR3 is TGTGCCAGCACCCAGGACAGGGGGAACACTGAAGCTTTCTTT.

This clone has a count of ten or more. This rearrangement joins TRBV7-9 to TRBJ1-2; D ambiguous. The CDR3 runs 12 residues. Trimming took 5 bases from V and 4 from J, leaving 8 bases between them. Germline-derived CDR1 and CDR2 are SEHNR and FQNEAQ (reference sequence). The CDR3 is CASSAYIYGYTF. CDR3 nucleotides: TGTGCCAGCAGCGCTTACATCTATGGCTACACCTTC.

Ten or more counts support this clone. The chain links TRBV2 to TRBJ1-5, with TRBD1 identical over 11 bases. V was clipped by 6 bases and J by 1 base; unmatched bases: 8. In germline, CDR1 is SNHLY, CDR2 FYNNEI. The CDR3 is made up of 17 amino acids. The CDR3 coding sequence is TGTGCCAGCAGGGCCGGACAGGGGGCGCGGAGCAATCAGCCCCAGCATTTT. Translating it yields CASRAGQGARSNQPQHF.